These T cell receptor beta chains were read from a single sample in a study of T-cell reconstitution after alpha-beta-depleted transplantation in children. TCRdb ran MiXCR on the PCR reads and lists one entry per CDR3 protein. Among 600,000 to 700,000 distinct CDR3 sequences, around a sixth were seen once, and the ten largest hold about 1.1%. The source material was PBMCs from the stem cell graft donor, sampled from the stem cell graft. The receptors originated from a human donor who donated a stem cell graft to a child with acute myeloid leukemia. Both conserved end residues are part of each CDR3. The order of the fields is CDR3 protein, CDR3 DNA, clone size, V gene, D gene, J gene. D genes are given only for firm matches. Clone size is not always given. Where it is, it says once, few, many or a class for expanded clones.

cdr3_aa: CATSPGQGTDTQYF
cdr3_nt: TGTGCCACCTCCCCGGGACAGGGCACAGATACGCAGTATTTT
clone_size: few
v_call: TRBV15
d_call: TRBD1
j_call: TRBJ2-3

cdr3_aa: CASSRQGARVLTGELFF
cdr3_nt: TGTGCCAGCAGCCGACAGGGGGCCCGGGTACTGACCGGGGAGCTGTTTTTT
clone_size: .
v_call: TRBV5-6
d_call: TRBD1
j_call: TRBJ2-2

cdr3_aa: CASRAFGNQPQHF
cdr3_nt: TGTGCCAGCAGGGCGTTTGGCAATCAGCCCCAGCATTTT
clone_size: few
v_call: TRBV27
d_call: .
j_call: TRBJ1-5

cdr3_aa: CSARDFQGGDNEQFF
cdr3_nt: TGCAGTGCTAGAGATTTCCAGGGAGGGGACAATGAGCAGTTCTTC
clone_size: .
v_call: TRBV20-1
d_call: TRBD2
j_call: TRBJ2-1

cdr3_aa: CASSTQTGFDEQFF
cdr3_nt: TGTGCCAGCAGCACCCAAACAGGGTTTGATGAGCAGTTCTTC
clone_size: .
v_call: TRBV5-4
d_call: .
j_call: TRBJ2-1

cdr3_aa: CASSQQGLNEQFF
cdr3_nt: TGTGCCAGCAGCCAACAGGGCCTCAATGAGCAGTTCTTC
clone_size: few
v_call: TRBV11-3
d_call: .
j_call: TRBJ2-1

cdr3_aa: CSVDPSGADNEQFF
cdr3_nt: TGCAGCGTTGATCCTAGCGGGGCGGACAATGAGCAGTTCTTC
clone_size: many
v_call: TRBV29-1
d_call: TRBD2
j_call: TRBJ2-1

cdr3_aa: CASLKWTGGETQYF
cdr3_nt: TGTGCCAGCCTAAAATGGACAGGCGGGGAGACCCAGTACTTC
clone_size: many
v_call: TRBV28
d_call: TRBD1
j_call: TRBJ2-5

cdr3_aa: CSATRDRRLFSNQPQHF
cdr3_nt: TGCAGTGCCACTCGGGACAGACGCCTTTTTAGCAATCAGCCCCAGCATTTT
clone_size: many
v_call: TRBV20-1
d_call: TRBD1
j_call: TRBJ1-5

cdr3_aa: CASSGQNYGYTF
cdr3_nt: TGTGCCAGCAGCGGCCAGAACTATGGCTACACCTTC
clone_size: many
v_call: TRBV12-3/TRBV12-4
d_call: .
j_call: TRBJ1-2

cdr3_aa: CASSLDRDSPLHF
cdr3_nt: TGTGCCAGCAGCTTAGACAGAGATTCACCCCTCCACTTT
clone_size: many
v_call: TRBV7-3
d_call: .
j_call: TRBJ1-6

cdr3_aa: CASSSRLAASTDTQYF
cdr3_nt: TGTGCCAGCAGCTCCCGACTAGCGGCTAGCACAGATACGCAGTATTTT
clone_size: .
v_call: TRBV7-9
d_call: TRBD2
j_call: TRBJ2-3

cdr3_aa: CASRPSRGTGELFF
cdr3_nt: TGTGCCAGCAGACCAAGCAGGGGCACCGGGGAGCTGTTTTTT
clone_size: many
v_call: TRBV6-1
d_call: .
j_call: TRBJ2-2

cdr3_aa: CASSLGQTSTGELFF
cdr3_nt: TGTGCCAGCAGCCTAGGACAGACAAGCACCGGGGAGCTGTTTTTT
clone_size: few
v_call: TRBV7-2
d_call: .
j_call: TRBJ2-2

cdr3_aa: CASSQRHGEAFF
cdr3_nt: TGTGCCAGCAGCCAAAGGCACGGTGAAGCTTTCTTT
clone_size: .
v_call: TRBV7-9
d_call: .
j_call: TRBJ1-1